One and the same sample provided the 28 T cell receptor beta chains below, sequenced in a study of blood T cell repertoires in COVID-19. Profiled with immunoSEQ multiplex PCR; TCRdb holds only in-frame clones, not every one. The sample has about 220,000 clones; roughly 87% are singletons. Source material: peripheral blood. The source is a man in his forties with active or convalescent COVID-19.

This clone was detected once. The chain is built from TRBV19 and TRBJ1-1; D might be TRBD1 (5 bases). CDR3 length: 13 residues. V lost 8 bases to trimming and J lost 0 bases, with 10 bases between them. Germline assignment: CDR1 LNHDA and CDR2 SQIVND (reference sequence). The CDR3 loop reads CASSPRVNTEAFF. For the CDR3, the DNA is TGTGCCAGTTCACCCAGGGTGAACACTGAAGCTTTCTTT.

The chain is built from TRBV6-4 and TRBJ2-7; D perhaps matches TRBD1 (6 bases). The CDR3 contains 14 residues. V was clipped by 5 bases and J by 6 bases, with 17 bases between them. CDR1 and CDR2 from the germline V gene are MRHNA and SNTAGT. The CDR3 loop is CASSSLQGPREQYF. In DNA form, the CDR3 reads TGTGCCAGCAGTTCTTTACAGGGTCCCCGCGAGCAGTACTTC.

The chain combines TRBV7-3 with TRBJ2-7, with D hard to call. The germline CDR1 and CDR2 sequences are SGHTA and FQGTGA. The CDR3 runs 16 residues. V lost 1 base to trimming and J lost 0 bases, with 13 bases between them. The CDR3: CASSLMGSPGSYEQYF. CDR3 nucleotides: TGTGCCAGCAGCTTAATGGGCTCACCCGGCTCCTACGAGCAGTACTTC.

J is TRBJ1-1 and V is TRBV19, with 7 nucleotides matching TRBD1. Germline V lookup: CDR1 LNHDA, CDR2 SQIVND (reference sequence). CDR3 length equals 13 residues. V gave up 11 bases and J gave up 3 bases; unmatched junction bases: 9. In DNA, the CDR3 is TGTGCCGTCTCGGAGGGGGCGCACACTGAAGCTTTCTTT. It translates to CAVSEGAHTEAFF. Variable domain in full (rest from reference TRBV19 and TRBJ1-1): DGGITQSPKYLFRKEGQNVTLSCEQNLNHDAMYWYRQDPGQGLRLIYYSQIVNDFQKGDIAEGYSVSREKKESFPLTVTSAQKNPTAFYLCAVSEGAHTEAFFGQGTRLTVV.

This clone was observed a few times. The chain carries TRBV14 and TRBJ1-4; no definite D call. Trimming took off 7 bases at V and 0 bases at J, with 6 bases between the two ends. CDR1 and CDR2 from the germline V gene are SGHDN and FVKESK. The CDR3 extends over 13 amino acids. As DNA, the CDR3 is TGTGCCAGCACCAAAACAACTAATGAAAAACTGTTTTTT. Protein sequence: CASTKTTNEKLFF.

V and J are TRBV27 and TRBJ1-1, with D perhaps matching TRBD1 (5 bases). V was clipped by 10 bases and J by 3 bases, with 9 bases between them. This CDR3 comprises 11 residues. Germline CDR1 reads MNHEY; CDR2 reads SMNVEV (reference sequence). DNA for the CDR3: TGTGCCACCGGGGGGGACACTGAAGCTTTCTTT. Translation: CATGGDTEAFF.

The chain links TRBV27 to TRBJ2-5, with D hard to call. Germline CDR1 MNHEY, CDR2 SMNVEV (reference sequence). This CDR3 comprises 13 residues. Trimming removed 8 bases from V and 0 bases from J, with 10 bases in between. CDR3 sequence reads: CASSPPYQETQYF. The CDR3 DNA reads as TGTGCCAGCTCTCCCCCGTACCAAGAGACCCAGTACTTC.

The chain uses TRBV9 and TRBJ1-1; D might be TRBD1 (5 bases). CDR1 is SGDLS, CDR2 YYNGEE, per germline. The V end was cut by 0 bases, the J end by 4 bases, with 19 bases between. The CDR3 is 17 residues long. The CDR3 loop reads CASSVGGGGGVGTEAFF. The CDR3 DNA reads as TGTGCCAGCAGCGTAGGTGGAGGAGGAGGGGTAGGCACTGAAGCTTTCTTT.

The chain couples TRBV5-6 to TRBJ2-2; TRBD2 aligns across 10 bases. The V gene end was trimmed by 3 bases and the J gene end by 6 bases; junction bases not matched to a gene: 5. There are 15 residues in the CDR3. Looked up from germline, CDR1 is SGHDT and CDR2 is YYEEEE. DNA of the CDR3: TGTGCCAGCAGCTCCAGCGGGGGGGCCGCCGGGGAGCTGTTTTTT. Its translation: CASSSSGGAAGELFF.

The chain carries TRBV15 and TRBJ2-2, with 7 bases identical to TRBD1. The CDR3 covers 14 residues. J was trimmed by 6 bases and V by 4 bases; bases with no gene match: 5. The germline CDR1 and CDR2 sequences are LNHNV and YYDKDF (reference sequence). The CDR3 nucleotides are TGTGCCACCAGCATCGCCACAGGGGCCGGGGAGCTGTTTTTT. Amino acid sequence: CATSIATGAGELFF.

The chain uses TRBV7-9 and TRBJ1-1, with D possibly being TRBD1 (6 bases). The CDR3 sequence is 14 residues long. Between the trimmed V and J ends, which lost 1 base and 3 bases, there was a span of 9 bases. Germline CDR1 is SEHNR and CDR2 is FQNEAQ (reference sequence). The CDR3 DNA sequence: TGTGCCAGCAGCTTAGGGCAGGGGTACACTGAAGCTTTCTTT. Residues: CASSLGQGYTEAFF.

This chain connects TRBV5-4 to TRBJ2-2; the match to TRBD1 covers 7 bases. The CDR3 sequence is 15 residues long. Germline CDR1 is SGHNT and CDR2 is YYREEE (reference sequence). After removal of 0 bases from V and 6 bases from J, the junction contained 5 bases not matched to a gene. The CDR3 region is CASSLADRVSGELFF. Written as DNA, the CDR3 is TGTGCCAGCAGCTTGGCCGACAGGGTGTCCGGGGAGCTGTTTTTT.

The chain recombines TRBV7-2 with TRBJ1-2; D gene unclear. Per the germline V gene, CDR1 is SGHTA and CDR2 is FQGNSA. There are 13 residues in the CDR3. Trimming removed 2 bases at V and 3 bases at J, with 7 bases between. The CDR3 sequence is CASSLTGYYGYTF. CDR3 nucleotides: TGTGCCAGCAGCTTAACGGGGTACTATGGCTACACCTTC.

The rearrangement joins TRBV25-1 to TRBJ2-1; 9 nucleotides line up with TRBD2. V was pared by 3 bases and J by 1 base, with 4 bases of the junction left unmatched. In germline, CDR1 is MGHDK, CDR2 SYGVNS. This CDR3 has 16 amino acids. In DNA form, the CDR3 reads TGTGCCAGCAGTGAGTCGCTAGCGGGGTCCTACAATGAGCAGTTCTTC. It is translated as CASSESLAGSYNEQFF.

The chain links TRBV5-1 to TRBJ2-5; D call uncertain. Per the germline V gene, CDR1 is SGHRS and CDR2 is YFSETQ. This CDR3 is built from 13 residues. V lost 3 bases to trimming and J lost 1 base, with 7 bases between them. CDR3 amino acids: CASSSLRQETQYF. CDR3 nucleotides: TGCGCCAGCAGCTCCCTCCGCCAAGAGACCCAGTACTTC.

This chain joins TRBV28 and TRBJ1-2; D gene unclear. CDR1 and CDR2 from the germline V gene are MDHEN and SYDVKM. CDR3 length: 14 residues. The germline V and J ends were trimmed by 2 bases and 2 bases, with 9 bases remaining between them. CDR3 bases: TGTGCCAGCAGTTTACCGGCGGCGAACTATGGCTACACCTTC. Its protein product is CASSLPAANYGYTF.

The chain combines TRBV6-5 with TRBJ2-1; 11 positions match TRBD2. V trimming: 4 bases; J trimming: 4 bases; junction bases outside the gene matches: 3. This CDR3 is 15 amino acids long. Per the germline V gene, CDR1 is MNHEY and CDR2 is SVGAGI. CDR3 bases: TGTGCCAGCAGTTGGACTAGCGGGCTGTACAATGAGCAGTTCTTC. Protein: CASSWTSGLYNEQFF.

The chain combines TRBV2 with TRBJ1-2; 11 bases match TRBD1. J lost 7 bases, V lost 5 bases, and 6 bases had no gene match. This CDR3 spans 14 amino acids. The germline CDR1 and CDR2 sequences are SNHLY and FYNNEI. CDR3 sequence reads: CASSLTGTGGGYTF. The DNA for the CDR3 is TGTGCCAGCAGTTTGACCGGGACAGGGGGTGGCTACACCTTC.

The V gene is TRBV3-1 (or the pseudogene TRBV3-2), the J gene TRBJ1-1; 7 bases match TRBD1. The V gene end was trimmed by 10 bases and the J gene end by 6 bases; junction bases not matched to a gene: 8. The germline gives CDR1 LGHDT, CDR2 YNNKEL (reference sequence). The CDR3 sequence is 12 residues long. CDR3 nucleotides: TGTGCCACCTCCAGGGGGATAGCTGAAGCTTTCTTT. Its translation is CATSRGIAEAFF.

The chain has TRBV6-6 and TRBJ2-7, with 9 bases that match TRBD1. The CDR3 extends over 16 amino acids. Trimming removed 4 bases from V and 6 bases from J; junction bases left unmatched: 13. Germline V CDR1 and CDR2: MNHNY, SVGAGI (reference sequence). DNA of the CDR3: TGTGCCAGCAGTTCCACCAAGGGGGACAGGGTCCGCGAGCAGTACTTC. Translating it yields CASSSTKGDRVREQYF.

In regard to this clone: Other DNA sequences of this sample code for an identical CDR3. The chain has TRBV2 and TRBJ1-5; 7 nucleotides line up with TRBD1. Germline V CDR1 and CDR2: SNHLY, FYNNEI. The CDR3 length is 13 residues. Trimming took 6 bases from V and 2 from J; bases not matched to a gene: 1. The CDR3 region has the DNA TGTGCCAGCAGCGGACAGGGCAATCAGCCCCAGCATTTT. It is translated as CASSGQGNQPQHF.

CDR3 amino acids: CASRLAGNEQFF. DNA of the CDR3: TGTGCCAGCAGGCTGGCGGGGAATGAGCAGTTCTTC. This rearrangement joins TRBV28 to TRBJ2-1; D is possibly TRBD2 (6 bases). The CDR3 covers 12 residues. Trimming took off 6 bases at V and 7 bases at J, with 10 bases between the two ends. Germline CDR1 is MDHEN and CDR2 is SYDVKM.

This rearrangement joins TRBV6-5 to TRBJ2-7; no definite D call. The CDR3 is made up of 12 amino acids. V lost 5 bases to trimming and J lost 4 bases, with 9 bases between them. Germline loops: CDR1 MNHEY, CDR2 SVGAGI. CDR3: CASSKTDYEQYF. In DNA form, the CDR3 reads TGTGCCAGCAGTAAAACAGATTACGAGCAGTACTTC.

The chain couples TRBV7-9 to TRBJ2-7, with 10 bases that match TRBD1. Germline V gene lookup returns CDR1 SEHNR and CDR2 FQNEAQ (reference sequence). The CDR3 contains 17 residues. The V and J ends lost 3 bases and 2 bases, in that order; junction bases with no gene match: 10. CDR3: CASSFLPGQGSTYEQYF. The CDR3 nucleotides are TGTGCCAGCAGCTTTCTACCGGGACAGGGGTCCACCTACGAGCAGTACTTC. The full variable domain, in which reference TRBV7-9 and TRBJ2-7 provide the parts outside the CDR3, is DTGVSQNPRHKITKRGQNVTFRCDPISEHNRLYWYRQTLGQGPEFLTYFQNEAQLEKSRLLSDRFSAERPKGSFSTLEIQRTEQGDSAMYLCASSFLPGQGSTYEQYFGPGTRLTVT.

The CDR3 bases are TGTGCCAGCAGTCAGACAGGGAACACTGAAGCTTTCTTT. This translates into CASSQTGNTEAFF. This chain connects TRBV2 to TRBJ1-1, with D maybe TRBD1 (6 bases). CDR3 size: 13 residues. V was trimmed by 5 bases and J by 1 base, leaving 8 bases between them. Germline V gene sequence: CDR1 SNHLY, CDR2 FYNNEI.

CDR3 sequence reads: CASSDERDYGYTF. The CDR3 coding sequence is TGTGCCAGCAGCGACGAGAGGGACTATGGCTACACCTTC. The chain links TRBV9 to TRBJ1-2; D gene uncertain. Germline lookup yields CDR1 SGDLS and CDR2 YYNGEE. V dropped 3 bases and J dropped 3 bases, with 9 bases sitting between them. There are 13 residues in the CDR3.

The CDR3 nucleotides read TGTGCCAGCAGTTTCGGGACAGGGCTCAACGAGCAGTACTTC. It specifies CASSFGTGLNEQYF. The chain couples TRBV28 to TRBJ2-7; the match to TRBD1 covers 9 bases. Trimming took 3 bases from V and 5 from J; bases not matched to a gene: 5. CDR3 size: 14 residues. Germline V gives CDR1 MDHEN, CDR2 SYDVKM.

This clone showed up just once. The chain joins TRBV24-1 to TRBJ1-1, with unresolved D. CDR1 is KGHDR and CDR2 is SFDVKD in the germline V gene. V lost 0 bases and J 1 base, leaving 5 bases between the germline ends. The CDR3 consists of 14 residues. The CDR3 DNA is TGTGCCACCAGTGATTTGACCAGGAACACTGAAGCTTTCTTT. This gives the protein CATSDLTRNTEAFF.